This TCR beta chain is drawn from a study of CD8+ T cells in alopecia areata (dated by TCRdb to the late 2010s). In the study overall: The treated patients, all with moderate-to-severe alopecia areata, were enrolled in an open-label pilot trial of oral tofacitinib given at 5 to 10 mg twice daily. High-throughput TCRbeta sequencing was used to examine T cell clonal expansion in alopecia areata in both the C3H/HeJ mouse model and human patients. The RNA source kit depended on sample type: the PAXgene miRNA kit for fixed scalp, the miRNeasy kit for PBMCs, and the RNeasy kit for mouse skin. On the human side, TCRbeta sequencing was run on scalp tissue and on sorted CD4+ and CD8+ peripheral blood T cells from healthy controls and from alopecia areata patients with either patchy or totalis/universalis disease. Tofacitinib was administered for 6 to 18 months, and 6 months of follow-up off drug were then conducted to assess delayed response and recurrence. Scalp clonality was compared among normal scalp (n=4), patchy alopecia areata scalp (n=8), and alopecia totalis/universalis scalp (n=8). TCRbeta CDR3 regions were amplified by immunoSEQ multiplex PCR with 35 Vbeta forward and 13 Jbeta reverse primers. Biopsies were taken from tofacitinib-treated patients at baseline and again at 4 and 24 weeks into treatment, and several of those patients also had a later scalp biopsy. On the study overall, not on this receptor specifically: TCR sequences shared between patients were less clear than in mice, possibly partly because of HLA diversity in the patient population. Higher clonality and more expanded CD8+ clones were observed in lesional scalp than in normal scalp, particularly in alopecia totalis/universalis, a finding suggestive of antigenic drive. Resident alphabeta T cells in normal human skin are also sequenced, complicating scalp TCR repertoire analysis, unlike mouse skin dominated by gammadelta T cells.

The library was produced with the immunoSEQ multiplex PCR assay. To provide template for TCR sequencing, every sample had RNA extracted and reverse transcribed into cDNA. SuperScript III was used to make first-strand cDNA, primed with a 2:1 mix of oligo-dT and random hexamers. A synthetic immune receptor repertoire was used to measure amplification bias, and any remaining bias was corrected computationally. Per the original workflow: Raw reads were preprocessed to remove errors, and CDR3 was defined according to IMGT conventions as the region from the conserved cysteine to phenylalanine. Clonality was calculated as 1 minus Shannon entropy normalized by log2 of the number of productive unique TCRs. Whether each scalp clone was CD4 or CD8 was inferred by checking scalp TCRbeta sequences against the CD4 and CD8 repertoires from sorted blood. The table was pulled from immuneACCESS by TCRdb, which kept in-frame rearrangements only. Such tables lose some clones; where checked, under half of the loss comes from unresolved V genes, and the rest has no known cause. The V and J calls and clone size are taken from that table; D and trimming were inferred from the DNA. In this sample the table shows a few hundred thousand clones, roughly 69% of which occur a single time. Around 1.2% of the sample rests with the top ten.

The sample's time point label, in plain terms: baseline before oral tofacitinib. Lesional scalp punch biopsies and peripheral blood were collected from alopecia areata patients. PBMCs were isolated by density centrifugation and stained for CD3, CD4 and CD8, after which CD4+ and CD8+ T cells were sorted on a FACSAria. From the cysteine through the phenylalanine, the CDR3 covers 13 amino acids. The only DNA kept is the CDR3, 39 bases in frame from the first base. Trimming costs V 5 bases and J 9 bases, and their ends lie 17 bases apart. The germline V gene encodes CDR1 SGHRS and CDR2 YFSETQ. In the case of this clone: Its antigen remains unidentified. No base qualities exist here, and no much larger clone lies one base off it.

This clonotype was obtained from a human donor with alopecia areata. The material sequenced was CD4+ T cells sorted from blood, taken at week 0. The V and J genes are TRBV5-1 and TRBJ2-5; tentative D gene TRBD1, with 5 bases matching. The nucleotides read TGCGCCAGCAGAACGACAGAACAGGCGGCCCAGTACTTC. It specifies CASRTTEQAAQYF.